The 29 T cell receptor beta chains below were found in one sample sequenced in a study of graft-versus-host responses after intestinal transplantation. The protocol was immunoSEQ multiplex PCR, while the TCRdb copy is restricted to in-frame clones and leaves out a portion. The repertoire holds about 100,000 clones, with 91% as singletons. For these receptors, no antigen is known. The sequenced sample was unstimulated CD4+ T cells sorted from spleen or lymph node cells, obtained before transplant. These receptors all stem from a human donor who was the organ donor for an intestinal transplant.

The chain links TRBV30 to TRBJ2-6; D gene ambiguous. The CDR3 is made up of 17 amino acids. Germline values: CDR1 GTSNPN, CDR2 SVGIG (reference sequence). The germline V and J ends were trimmed by 0 bases and 1 base, with 13 bases remaining between them. The DNA for the CDR3 is TGTGCCTGGAGTGTGGTTCGGAGAGGATCTGGGGCCAACGTCCTGACTTTC. It encodes CAWSVVRRGSGANVLTF.

The rearrangement joins TRBV7-8 to TRBJ1-1, with D maybe TRBD1 (5 bases). The germline gives CDR1 SGHVS, CDR2 FQNEAQ. The CDR3 covers 17 residues. V was shortened by 2 bases and J by 4 bases, with 20 bases between the two germline ends. The chain's CDR3 is CASSLKGQGYWTTEAFF. The CDR3 DNA sequence: TGTGCCAGCAGCTTAAAGGGGCAGGGCTACTGGACCACTGAAGCTTTCTTT. The variable domain in full, completed from reference TRBV7-8 and TRBJ1-1, reads GAGVSQSPRYKVAKRGQDVALRCDPISGHVSLFWYQQALGQGPEFLTYFQNEAQLDKSGLPSDRFFAERPEGSVSTLKIQRTQQEDSAVYLCASSLKGQGYWTTEAFFGQGTRLTVV.

The V gene is TRBV6-5, the J gene TRBJ2-2; tentative D call: TRBD1 (5 bases). Germline CDR1 reads MNHEY; CDR2 reads SVGAGI. CDR3 length equals 16 residues. Deletions cut 3 bases from V and 6 bases from J, with 17 bases between. CDR3 region: CASSYGKYGASGELFF. CDR3 in DNA: TGTGCCAGCAGTTATGGGAAGTATGGGGCGTCCGGGGAGCTGTTTTTT.

V gene TRBV19 combines with J gene TRBJ2-3; 11 bases match TRBD2. J was trimmed by 0 bases and V by 3 bases; bases with no gene match: 11. In germline, CDR1 is LNHDA, CDR2 SQIVND (reference sequence). The CDR3 sequence is 19 residues long. CDR3 in DNA: TGTGCCAGTAGTATGCTCAGTAGCGGGGGGGCCTCTAGCACAGATACGCAGTATTTT. Residues: CASSMLSSGGASSTDTQYF.

This sequence joins TRBV4-2 and TRBJ2-1; 12 bases fit TRBD2. Per the germline V gene, CDR1 is LGHNA and CDR2 is YNFKEQ. The CDR3 runs 18 residues. V was pared by 1 base and J by 8 bases, with 12 bases of the junction left unmatched. The CDR3 sequence is CASSQVRAVASGGDEQFF. CDR3 bases: TGTGCCAGCAGCCAAGTAAGGGCGGTGGCTAGCGGGGGGGATGAGCAGTTCTTC.

The V and J genes are TRBV19 and TRBJ2-7; a weak D match, TRBD1 (5 bases). The germline CDR1 and CDR2 sequences are LNHDA and SQIVND (reference sequence). V lost 8 bases and J lost 4, with 18 bases in between. The CDR3 sequence is 14 residues long. CDR3 sequence (DNA): TGTGCCAGTGAGATCCGCGCAGGGTCGTACGAGCAGTACTTC. Translating gives CASEIRAGSYEQYF.

The gene calls are TRBV4-1 and TRBJ2-5, with D possibly TRBD1 on 6 matching bases. The germline CDR1 and CDR2 sequences are MGHRA and YSYEKL. Trimming removed 0 bases at V and 11 bases at J, with 10 bases between. This CDR3 has 12 amino acids. The CDR3 DNA sequence: TGCGCCAGCAGCCAAGATGCAGGGGCGCAGTACTTC. As protein: CASSQDAGAQYF.

This clone has only a few counts. The chain is built from TRBV7-9 and TRBJ2-7; 7 bases fit TRBD1. This CDR3 has 13 amino acids. Looked up from germline, CDR1 is SEHNR and CDR2 is FQNEAQ (reference sequence). The J segment lost 3 bases and the V segment lost 1 base, leaving 0 bases of the junction unmatched. CDR3 in amino acids: CASSLGTGYEQYF. CDR3 sequence (DNA): TGTGCCAGCAGCTTAGGGACAGGCTACGAGCAGTACTTC. Full variable domain (missing parts from reference TRBV7-9 and TRBJ2-7): DTGVSQNPRHKITKRGQNVTFRCDPISEHNRLYWYRQTLGQGPEFLTYFQNEAQLEKSRLLSDRFSAERPKGSFSTLEIQRTEQGDSAMYLCASSLGTGYEQYFGPGTRLTVT.

The genes are TRBV5-1 and TRBJ2-7, with 9 bases identical to TRBD1. Germline CDR1 SGHRS, CDR2 YFSETQ. V was pared by 3 bases and J by 3 bases, with 4 bases of the junction left unmatched. This CDR3 comprises 14 residues. This chain's CDR3 is CASSWDRAYYEQYF. In DNA, the CDR3 is TGCGCCAGCAGCTGGGACAGGGCGTACTACGAGCAGTACTTC.

V usage is TRBV18 and J usage is TRBJ2-2; D unclear. Germline V gene data show CDR1 as KGHSH and CDR2 as LQKENI. The CDR3 is 16 residues long. V dropped 3 bases and J dropped 0 bases, with 11 bases sitting between them. CDR3 nucleotide sequence: TGTGCCAGCTCACCTACCCCGAGATCGAACACCGGGGAGCTGTTTTTT. This sequence encodes CASSPTPRSNTGELFF.

This clone appeared a few times. This sequence joins TRBV5-1 and TRBJ1-2; 7 nucleotides match TRBD1. This CDR3 spans 15 amino acids. J gave up 6 bases and V 1 base, and 9 bases lay outside the gene matches. The germline gives CDR1 SGHRS, CDR2 YFSETQ. The CDR3: CASSLRYRGENGYTF. CDR3 nucleotides: TGCGCCAGCAGCTTGCGCTACAGGGGAGAAAATGGCTACACCTTC.

This clone was seen a handful of times. The chain employs TRBV30 and TRBJ1-5; 12 bases line up with TRBD1. The CDR3 length is 15 residues. Germline V gives CDR1 GTSNPN, CDR2 SVGIG (reference sequence). V lost 1 base to trimming and J lost 5 bases; unmatched junction nucleotides: 3. The CDR3 nucleotides are TGTGCCTGGAGTGGGGGACAGGGGGCCTATCAGCCCCAGCATTTT. This sequence encodes CAWSGGQGAYQPQHF.

The genes are TRBV5-6 and TRBJ2-5; 9 nucleotides align to TRBD1. The last part of the DNA fits TRBJ2-7 better; the J call may be wrong. This CDR3 region has 13 residues. CDR1 SGHDT and CDR2 YYEEEE come from the germline V gene. CDR3 DNA: TGTGCCAGCAGCTGGGACAGGGACAACGAGCAGTACTTC. Amino acid sequence: CASSWDRDNEQYF.

This rearrangement joins TRBV19 to TRBJ1-5; D uncertain. This CDR3 region has 11 residues. Deletions cut 6 bases from V and 10 bases from J, with 10 bases between. The germline CDR1 and CDR2 sequences are LNHDA and SQIVND (reference sequence). The CDR3 region has the DNA TGTGCCAGTAGCACCTCGGGACCCCAGCATTTT. Its translation: CASSTSGPQHF.

CDR3 in amino acids: CASSPYRVQSPEQYF. The CDR3 DNA sequence: TGTGCCAGCAGCCCATACCGGGTCCAGTCTCCCGAGCAGTACTTC. The rearrangement joins TRBV7-2 to TRBJ2-7; D is unclear. The germline gives CDR1 SGHTA, CDR2 FQGNSA. V was clipped by 5 bases and J by 6 bases, with 20 bases between them. The CDR3 is 15 amino acids.

V is TRBV29-1 and J is TRBJ1-1; D is perhaps TRBD1 (5 bases). Trimming stripped 3 bases from V and 1 base from J, with 9 bases between. Germline V gene sequence: CDR1 SQVTM, CDR2 ANQGSEA. The CDR3 totals 13 residues. CDR3 bases: TGCAGCGTTGATCCAGGGCAGAACACTGAAGCTTTCTTT. Amino acid sequence: CSVDPGQNTEAFF.

The chain links TRBV6-5 to TRBJ1-3, with D tentatively TRBD1 (6 bases). The CDR3 runs to 16 residues. V was cut by 2 bases and J by 4 bases, with 15 bases left in between. CDR1 is MNHEY and CDR2 is SVGAGI in the germline V gene. CDR3 sequence reads: CASSYGQTGPGNTIYF. The CDR3 nucleotides are TGTGCCAGCAGTTACGGCCAAACAGGGCCCGGAAACACCATATATTTT.

The genes are TRBV7-3 and TRBJ1-1, with 9 nucleotides matching TRBD1. The CDR3 sequence is 13 residues long. Germline trimming cut 5 bases from V and 3 bases from J; bases unmatched to any gene: 1. Germline V CDR1 and CDR2: SGHTA, FQGTGA. The CDR3 DNA sequence: TGTGCCAGCAGCCGGGACAGGGACACTGAAGCTTTCTTT. This codes for CASSRDRDTEAFF.

The V call is TRBV6-6, the J call TRBJ1-3; 8 nucleotides line up with TRBD1. Losses at the gene ends were 8 bases for V and 1 base for J; bases not matched to a gene: 10. This CDR3 is 16 amino acids long. Germline V gene data show CDR1 as MNHNY and CDR2 as SVGAGI (reference sequence). The CDR3 DNA follows: TGTGCCAGCCGAAGACAGGGGACTTCTTCTGGAAACACCATATATTTT. Amino acid sequence: CASRRQGTSSGNTIYF.

The CDR3 here is CASSLRVANSPLHF. The CDR3 DNA reads TGTGCCAGCAGCTTACGGGTTGCGAATTCACCCCTCCACTTT. V gene TRBV11-2 combines with J gene TRBJ1-6; D is unclear. Trimming took 2 bases from V and 7 from J, leaving 9 bases between them. There are 14 residues in the CDR3. The germline gives CDR1 SGHAT, CDR2 FQNNGV.

CDR3 residues: CASSFGGTGGYEQYF. CDR3 coding DNA: TGTGCCAGCAGTTTCGGGGGGACAGGGGGCTACGAGCAGTACTTC. The J gene is TRBJ2-7, the V gene TRBV6-6; TRBD1 matches at 11 bases. The CDR3 has 15 amino acids. V lost 4 bases and J lost 3; bases outside the gene matches: 5. The germline gives CDR1 MNHNY, CDR2 SVGAGI (reference sequence).

The chain carries TRBV5-6 and TRBJ2-7, with 9 bases lining up with TRBD1. Germline loops: CDR1 SGHDT, CDR2 YYEEEE. Trimming cost V 7 bases and J 4 bases; bases outside gene matches: 12. This CDR3 has 15 residues. CDR3 nucleotides: TGTGCCAGCTCCGGGACAGGGAAGTTTCTGTACGAGCAGTACTTC. Amino acid sequence: CASSGTGKFLYEQYF.

V usage is TRBV6-6 and J usage is TRBJ2-4; 7 bases fit TRBD2. The V gene's germline CDR1 is MNHNY and CDR2 SVGAGI (reference sequence). The J segment lost 0 bases and the V segment lost 8 bases, leaving 1 base of the junction unmatched. The CDR3 spans 13 residues. The CDR3 here is CASRGVAKNIQYF. The CDR3 coding sequence is TGTGCCAGCCGGGGGGTAGCCAAAAACATTCAGTACTTC.

The rearrangement joins TRBV28 to TRBJ1-5; TRBD1 matches 9 bases. This CDR3 has 17 residues. The trim removed 3 bases at V and 5 bases at J, leaving 11 bases unmatched. Germline lookup yields CDR1 MDHEN and CDR2 SYDVKM. For the CDR3, the DNA is TGTGCCAGCAGTTTCCCCCGCCTTGACAGGGGGGATCAGCCCCAGCATTTT. Translation: CASSFPRLDRGDQPQHF.

The chain carries TRBV5-8 and TRBJ1-4; a possible D gene is TRBD1 (5 bases). With 0 bases removed from V and 6 bases from J, the gap between germline ends came to 12 bases. Per the germline V gene, CDR1 is SGHTS and CDR2 is YDEGEE. The CDR3 sequence is 15 residues long. Here the CDR3 reads CASSLGQGGHEKLFF. The DNA of the CDR3 is TGTGCCAGCAGCTTGGGTCAGGGTGGGCATGAAAAACTGTTTTTT. Full variable domain (rest looked up from reference TRBV5-8 and TRBJ1-4): EAGVTQSPTHLIKTRGQQATLRCSPISGHTSVYWYQQALGLGLQFLLWYDEGEERNRGNFPPRFSGRQFPNYSSELNVNALELEDSALYLCASSLGQGGHEKLFFGSGTQLSVL.

The chain joins TRBV5-1 to TRBJ2-1; 7 bases align to TRBD2. Germline-derived CDR1 and CDR2 are SGHRS and YFSETQ. This CDR3 comprises 15 residues. V shed 3 bases and J 7 bases; nucleotides not matched to a gene: 10. The CDR3 reads CASSSGLADQNEQFF. In DNA, the CDR3 is TGCGCCAGCAGCTCCGGGCTAGCGGACCAAAATGAGCAGTTCTTC.

The V gene is TRBV5-1, the J gene TRBJ1-4; no definite D call. Germline V gene sequence: CDR1 SGHRS, CDR2 YFSETQ. The CDR3 length is 14 residues. The V gene lost 0 bases and the J gene lost 0 bases, with 3 bases spanning the gap. CDR3 sequence: CASSLGPTNEKLFF. The DNA for the CDR3 is TGCGCCAGCAGCTTGGGGCCAACTAATGAAAAACTGTTTTTT.

The chain recombines TRBV6-5 with TRBJ2-5, with 11 bases that match TRBD2. CDR1 MNHEY and CDR2 SVGAGI come from the germline V gene. The CDR3 spans 14 residues. V trimming: 10 bases; J trimming: 2 bases; junction bases outside the gene matches: 6. The CDR3 reads CATLAGGSQETQYF. The CDR3 DNA follows: TGTGCCACCCTAGCGGGGGGCTCTCAAGAGACCCAGTACTTC.

This clone occurred once. The chain carries TRBV4-1 and TRBJ2-4; 13 positions agree with TRBD2. V was pared by 3 bases and J by 4 bases, with 6 bases of the junction left unmatched. The germline gives CDR1 MGHRA, CDR2 YSYEKL. This CDR3 has 17 amino acids. The CDR3 DNA is TGCGCCAGCAGCCAGCCTACTAGCGGGGGGGCGAAAAACATTCAGTACTTC. Protein: CASSQPTSGGAKNIQYF.